The clone carrying this T cell receptor (beta chain) has ten or more counts. Antigen: not known. Indicated time point: sample taken at primary tumor resection. Samples were obtained from more than 70 donors, all untreated early-stage non-small cell lung cancer patients. Unsorted whole RNA samples from tumor, nontumor lung or frozen PBMC were sequenced. V was clipped by 6 bases and J by 3 bases, with 18 bases between them. CDR3 size: 14 residues. Germline values: CDR1 DFQATT, CDR2 SNEGSKA (reference sequence). This sample is part of a study of spatial heterogeneity in lung cancer. Study details: Counts of TCR transcripts in tumor regions correlated strongly with a T cell module score (derived from matched bulk RNA-seq).

A unique molecular identifier was attached to every TCR cDNA molecule. TCRdb passed the 5' RACE reads through MiXCR, listing each CDR3 protein once. The table records about 7,900 distinct CDR3 sequences, around 6.7% of them present only once. Study observations and caveats: Tumoral mutation counts were tracked by counts of expanded intratumoral alpha and beta TCRs.

The rearrangement joins TRBV20-1 to TRBJ2-7; weak D call: TRBD1 (5 bases). The clonotype was recovered from a female donor with early-stage non-small cell lung cancer. The sequences come from lung tumor tissue, collected at surgery. This CDR3 is CSAANRFGYYEQYF. The CDR3 bases are TGCAGTGCGGCAAACAGGTTTGGGTACTACGAGCAGTACTTC.